This T cell receptor (beta chain) was retrieved from a study of T-cell memory formation after mild COVID-19. Points from the study as a whole: Several responding clones turned up in pre-infection memory, indicating that cross-reactive memory may have taken part.

This clonotype was seen a few times. Antigen specificity is unknown. This CDR3 has 17 amino acids. V lost 7 bases to trimming and J lost 8 bases; unmatched junction nucleotides: 18. MiXCR was run by TCRdb on the 5' RACE reads, yielding one entry per CDR3 protein. The data contain 110,000 to 150,000 distinct CDR3 sequences, roughly 13% of them singletons. The TCR originated in an adult woman who had mild COVID-19 (a few samples of this study predate the infection). Cell type and time point are not known. The source material was PBMCs or a T cell subset sorted from them (not recorded which). This chain uses TRBV12-3 or TRBV12-4 with TRBJ2-2; TRBD1 matches at 8 bases. The CDR3 loop reads CASTTPGGTSGYGELFF. The CDR3 coding sequence is TGTGCCAGCACCACTCCAGGGGGCACCTCCGGGTATGGGGAGCTGTTTTTT.